This TCR beta chain was sequenced in a study of blood T cells in healthy people across ages. General study findings and limits: Diversity of TCR beta per million T cells declined in a roughly linear way with age.

CDR1 and CDR2 from the germline V gene are SGHNT and YENEEA. This CDR3 comprises 15 residues. V dropped 4 bases and J dropped 4 bases, with 15 bases sitting between them. Regarding this clonotype: Its antigen is as yet unknown.

A second about 6 to 12 cycle PCR used barcoded and J-beta primers. MiXCR was run by TCRdb on the 5' RACE reads, yielding one entry per CDR3 protein. Found here are fewer than 700,000 distinct CDR3 sequences, around 43% of them singletons; the top ten hold around 32%. Ten milliliters of peripheral blood were drawn from each donor. At least 6.5 million PBMCs were isolated per sample. Extraction of total RNA produced a minimum of 6 micrograms from each sample. Sequencing was carried out using blood. The origin of this receptor is an older man in good health. This chain joins TRBV11-3 and TRBJ2-3, with D possibly being TRBD2 (6 bases). The CDR3 loop is CASSYRGTGADTQYF. The CDR3 bases are TGTGCCAGCAGCTACCGGGGGACGGGCGCAGATACGCAGTATTTT. The full variable domain, with the rest looked up from reference TRBV11-3 and TRBJ2-3, is EAGVVQSPRYKIIEKKQPVAFWCNPISGHNTLYWYLQNLGQGPELLIRYENEEAVDDSQLPKDRFSAERLKGVDSTLKIQPAELGDSAVYLCASSYRGTGADTQYFGPGTRLTVL.